This T cell receptor beta chain appears in the sequencing data of a study of CD8+ T cells in alopecia areata. The study's findings and limits: Alphabeta T cells residing in normal skin are also sequenced in scalp samples.

Regarding treatment: oral pan-JAK inhibitor, 5-10 mg twice daily. PBMCs, the starting material, were the source of sorted CD4+ and CD8+ T cells. CDR3 length: 16 amino acids. Germline loops: CDR1 GTSNPN, CDR2 SVGIG (reference sequence). V gave up 3 bases and J gave up 4 bases; unmatched junction bases: 12. With respect to this clone: The antigen remains undetermined.

Reverse transcribed after extraction, RNA yielded cDNA as the sequencing template. Some clones are missing from TCRdb's copy, which holds only in-frame ones; the method was immunoSEQ multiplex PCR. This table has more than 150,000 clones, roughly three fifths appearing once. The chain links TRBV30 to TRBJ2-5; the match to TRBD1 covers 9 bases. Sequences were derived from CD4+ T cells sorted from blood, sampled at week 4, from a patient treated with tofacitinib. The TCR originated in a human donor with alopecia areata. DNA of the CDR3: TGTGCCTGGAGCCAGGGAGTACCGGGACAGGGAGAGACCCAGTACTTC. Its translation is CAWSQGVPGQGETQYF.